The clone carrying this TCR beta chain occurred a few times. Indicated treatment: randomized to nivolumab then ipilimumab (arm A) or the reverse (arm B). The record originates from a study of sequential checkpoint blockade in melanoma. Repertoires were generated with immunoSEQ multiplex PCR, while TCRdb's copy carries only in-frame clones and drops some. The sample consists of thousands of clones, 20% of them appearing once. CDR3 length equals 19 residues. V dropped 5 bases and J dropped 1; count of bases not matched to a gene: 13. CDR1 is LNHDA and CDR2 is SQIVND in the germline V gene (reference sequence).

The rearrangement joins TRBV19 to TRBJ2-6, with TRBD1 matching 8 bases. The sequenced sample was tumor tissue (inferred from file names), obtained from a patient given nivolumab and ipilimumab in sequence. The TCR comes from a human donor with melanoma. CDR3 in amino acids: CASSSRWAGGASGANVLTF. The CDR3 DNA reads as TGTGCCAGTAGTTCTCGGTGGGCAGGGGGCGCATCTGGGGCCAACGTCCTGACTTTC.